This TCR beta chain emerged from a study of a mutant IDH1 vaccine in newly diagnosed glioma. Study-level background: Beginning 4-6 weeks after radiotherapy alone, or with temozolomide cycles, vaccination took place. Among treated patients, about 62% were male and about 40% female, and mean age was about 40 years. Patients got radiotherapy, temozolomide, or both beforehand, and most got both.

Specified time point: week 5, during vaccination. What each vaccine dose contained was 300 ug of mutant IDH1 20-mer peptide, accompanied by topical imiquimod. Each donor presented with a new WHO grade 3 or 4 astrocytoma that tested IDH1-mutant and showed ATRX loss. Libraries were prepared by immunoSEQ multiplex PCR; TCRdb keeps only in-frame clonotypes and omits some of them. The repertoire has 30,000 to 35,000 clones, around 58% of them found once; the top ten carry about 10%. CDR3 length equals 15 residues. Germline V gene lookup returns CDR1 SGHRS and CDR2 YFSETQ. Trimming removed 0 bases from V and 0 bases from J, with 9 bases in between. Concerning this clone itself: Its antigen is unidentified.

This specimen was PBMCs, taken from a glioma patient whose treatment included an IDH1 peptide vaccine. The chain couples TRBV5-1 to TRBJ1-1; the D is unclear. The clonotype originates from a woman under 30 with glioma. In DNA, the CDR3 is TGCGCCAGCAGCTTGGGGGAGGCTTTGAACACTGAAGCTTTCTTT. Protein: CASSLGEALNTEAFF.